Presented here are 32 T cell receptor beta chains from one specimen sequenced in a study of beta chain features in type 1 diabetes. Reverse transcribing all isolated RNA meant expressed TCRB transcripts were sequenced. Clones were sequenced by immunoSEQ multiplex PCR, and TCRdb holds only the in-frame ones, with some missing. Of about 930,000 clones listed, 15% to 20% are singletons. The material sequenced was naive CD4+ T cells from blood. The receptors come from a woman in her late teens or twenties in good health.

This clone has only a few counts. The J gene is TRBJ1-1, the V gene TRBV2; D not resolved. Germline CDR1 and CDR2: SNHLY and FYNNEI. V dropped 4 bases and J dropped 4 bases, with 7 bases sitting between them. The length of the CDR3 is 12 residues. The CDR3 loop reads CASSVGSTEAFF. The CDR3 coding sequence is TGTGCCAGCAGTGTAGGGAGCACTGAAGCTTTCTTT.

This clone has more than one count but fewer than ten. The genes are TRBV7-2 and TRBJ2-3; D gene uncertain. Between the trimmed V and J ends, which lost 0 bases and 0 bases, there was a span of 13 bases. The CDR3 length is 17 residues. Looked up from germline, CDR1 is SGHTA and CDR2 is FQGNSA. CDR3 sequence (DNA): TGTGCCAGCAGCTTAGCGATGAGGATTCCAAGCACAGATACGCAGTATTTT. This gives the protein CASSLAMRIPSTDTQYF.

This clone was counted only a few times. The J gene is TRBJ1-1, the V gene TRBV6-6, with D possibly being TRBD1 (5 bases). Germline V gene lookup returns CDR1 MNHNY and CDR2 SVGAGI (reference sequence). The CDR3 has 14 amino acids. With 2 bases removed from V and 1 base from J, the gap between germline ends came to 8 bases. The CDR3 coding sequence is TGTGCCAGCAGTTACCGACAGCCGAACACTGAAGCTTTCTTT. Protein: CASSYRQPNTEAFF.

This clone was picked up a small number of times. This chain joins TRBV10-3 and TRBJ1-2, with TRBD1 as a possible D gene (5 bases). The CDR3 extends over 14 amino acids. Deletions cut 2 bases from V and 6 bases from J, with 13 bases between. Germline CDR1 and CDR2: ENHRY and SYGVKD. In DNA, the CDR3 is TGTGCCATCAGTGAGCCAACGAGACAGAATGGCTACACCTTC. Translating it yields CAISEPTRQNGYTF.

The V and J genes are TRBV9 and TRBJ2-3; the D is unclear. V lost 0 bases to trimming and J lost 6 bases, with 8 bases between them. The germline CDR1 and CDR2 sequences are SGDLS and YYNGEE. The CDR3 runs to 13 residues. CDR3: CASSVARRDTQYF. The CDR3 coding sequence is TGTGCCAGCAGCGTAGCCAGGCGGGATACGCAGTATTTT.

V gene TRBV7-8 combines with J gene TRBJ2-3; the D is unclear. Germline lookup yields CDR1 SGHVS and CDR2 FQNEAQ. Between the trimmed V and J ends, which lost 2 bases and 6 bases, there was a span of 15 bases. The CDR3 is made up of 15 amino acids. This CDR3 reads CASSLRASLGDTQYF. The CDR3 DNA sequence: TGTGCCAGCAGCTTACGTGCTTCCTTAGGGGATACGCAGTATTTT.

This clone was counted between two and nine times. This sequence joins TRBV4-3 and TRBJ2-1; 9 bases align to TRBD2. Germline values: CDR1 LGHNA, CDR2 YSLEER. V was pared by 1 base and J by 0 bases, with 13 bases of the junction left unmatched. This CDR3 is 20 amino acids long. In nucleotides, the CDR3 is TGCGCCAGCAGCCAAGGGGGACTAGCCTCTCCTCGGAGCTCCTACAATGAGCAGTTCTTC. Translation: CASSQGGLASPRSSYNEQFF.

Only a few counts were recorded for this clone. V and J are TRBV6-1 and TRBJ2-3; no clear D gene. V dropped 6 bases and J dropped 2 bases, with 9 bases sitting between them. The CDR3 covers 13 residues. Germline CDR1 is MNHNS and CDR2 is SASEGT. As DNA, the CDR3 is TGTGCCAGCAGCGGCAGGAACACAGATACGCAGTATTTT. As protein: CASSGRNTDTQYF.

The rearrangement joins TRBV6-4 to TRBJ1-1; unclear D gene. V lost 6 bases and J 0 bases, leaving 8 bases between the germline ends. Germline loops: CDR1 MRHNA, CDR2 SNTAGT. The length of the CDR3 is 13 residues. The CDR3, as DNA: TGTGCCAGCAGAGCCGGCATGAACACTGAAGCTTTCTTT. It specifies CASRAGMNTEAFF.

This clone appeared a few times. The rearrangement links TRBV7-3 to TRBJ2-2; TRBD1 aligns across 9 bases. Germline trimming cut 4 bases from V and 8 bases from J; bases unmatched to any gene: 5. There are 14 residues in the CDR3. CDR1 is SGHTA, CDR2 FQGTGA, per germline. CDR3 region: CASSSTGGWGELFF. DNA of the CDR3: TGTGCCAGCAGCTCCACAGGGGGCTGGGGGGAGCTGTTTTTT.

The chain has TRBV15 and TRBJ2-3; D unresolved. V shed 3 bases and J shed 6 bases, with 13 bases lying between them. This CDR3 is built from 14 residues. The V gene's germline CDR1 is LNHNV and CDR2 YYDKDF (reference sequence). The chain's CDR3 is CATSSHPSSDTQYF. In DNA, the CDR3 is TGTGCCACCAGCAGTCACCCGTCATCGGATACGCAGTATTTT. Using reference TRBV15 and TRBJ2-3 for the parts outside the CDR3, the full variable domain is DAMVIQNPRYQVTQFGKPVTLSCSQTLNHNVMYWYQQKSSQAPKLLFHYYDKDFNNEADTPDNFQSRRPNTSFCFLDIRSPGLGDTAMYLCATSSHPSSDTQYFGPGTRLTVL.

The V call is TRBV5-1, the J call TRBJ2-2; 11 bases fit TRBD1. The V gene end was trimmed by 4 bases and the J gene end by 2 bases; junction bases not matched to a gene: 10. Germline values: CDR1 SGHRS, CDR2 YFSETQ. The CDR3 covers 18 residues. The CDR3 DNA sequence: TGCGCCAGCAGCCGAGCCTTAGGGACAGGGGGTAACACCGGGGAGCTGTTTTTT. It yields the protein CASSRALGTGGNTGELFF.

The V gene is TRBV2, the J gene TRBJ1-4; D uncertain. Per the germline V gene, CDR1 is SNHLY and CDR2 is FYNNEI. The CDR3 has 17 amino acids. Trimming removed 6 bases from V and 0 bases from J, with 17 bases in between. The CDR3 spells CASRALRGQTTNEKLFF. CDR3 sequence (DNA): TGTGCCAGCAGGGCGCTGCGAGGGCAGACAACTAATGAAAAACTGTTTTTT.

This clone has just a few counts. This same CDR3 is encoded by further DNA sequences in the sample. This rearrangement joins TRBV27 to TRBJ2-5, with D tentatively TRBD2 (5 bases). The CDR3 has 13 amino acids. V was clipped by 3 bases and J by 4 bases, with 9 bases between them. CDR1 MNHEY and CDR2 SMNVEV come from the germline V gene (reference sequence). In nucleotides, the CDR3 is TGTGCCAGCAGTTTTAGGGAGCGAGAGACCCAGTACTTC. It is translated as CASSFRERETQYF.

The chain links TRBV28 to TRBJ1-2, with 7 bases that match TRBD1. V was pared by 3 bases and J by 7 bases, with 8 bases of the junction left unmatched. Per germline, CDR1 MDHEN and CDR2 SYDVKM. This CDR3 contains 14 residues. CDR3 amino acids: CASSLEGASGGYTF. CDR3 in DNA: TGTGCCAGCAGTTTGGAGGGGGCATCTGGTGGCTACACCTTC.

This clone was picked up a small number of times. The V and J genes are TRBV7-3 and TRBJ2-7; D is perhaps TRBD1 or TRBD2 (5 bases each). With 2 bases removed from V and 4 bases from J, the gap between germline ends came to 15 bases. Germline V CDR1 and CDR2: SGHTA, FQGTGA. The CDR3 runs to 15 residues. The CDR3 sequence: CASSLGAGSKYEQYF. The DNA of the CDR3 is TGTGCCAGCAGCTTAGGGGCAGGGAGCAAGTACGAGCAGTACTTC.

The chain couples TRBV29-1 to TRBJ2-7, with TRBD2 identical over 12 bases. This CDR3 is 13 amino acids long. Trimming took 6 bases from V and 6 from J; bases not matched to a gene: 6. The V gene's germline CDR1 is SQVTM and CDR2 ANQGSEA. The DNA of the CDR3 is TGCAGCGTAGAAACGACTAGCGGGAGCGAGCAGTACTTC. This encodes CSVETTSGSEQYF.

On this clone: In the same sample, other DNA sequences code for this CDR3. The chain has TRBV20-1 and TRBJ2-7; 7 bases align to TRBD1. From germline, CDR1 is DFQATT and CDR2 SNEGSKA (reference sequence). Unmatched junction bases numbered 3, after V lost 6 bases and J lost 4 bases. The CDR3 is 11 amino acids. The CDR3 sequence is CSAGGGYEQYF. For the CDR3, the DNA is TGCAGTGCAGGGGGCGGATACGAGCAGTACTTC.

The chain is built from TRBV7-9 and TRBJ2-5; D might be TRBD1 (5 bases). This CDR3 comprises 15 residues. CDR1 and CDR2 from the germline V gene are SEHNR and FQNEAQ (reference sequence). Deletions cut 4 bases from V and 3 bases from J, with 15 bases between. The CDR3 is CASSSALRQKETQYF. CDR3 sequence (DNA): TGTGCCAGCAGCTCCGCCCTACGACAGAAAGAGACCCAGTACTTC.

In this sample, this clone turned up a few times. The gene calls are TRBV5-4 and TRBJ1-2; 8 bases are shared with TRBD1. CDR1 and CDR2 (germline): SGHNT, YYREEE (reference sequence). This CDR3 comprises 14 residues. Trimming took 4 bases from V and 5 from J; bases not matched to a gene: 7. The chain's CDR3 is CASSRSGQDYGYTF. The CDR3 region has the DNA TGTGCCAGCAGCAGGTCGGGACAGGATTATGGCTACACCTTC.

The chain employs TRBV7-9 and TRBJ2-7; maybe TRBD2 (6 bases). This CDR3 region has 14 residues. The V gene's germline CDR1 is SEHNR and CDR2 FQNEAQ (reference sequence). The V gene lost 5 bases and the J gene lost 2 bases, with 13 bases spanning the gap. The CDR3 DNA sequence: TGTGCCAGCAGCCCGGAGGGTGTCACCTACGAGCAGTACTTC. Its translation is CASSPEGVTYEQYF. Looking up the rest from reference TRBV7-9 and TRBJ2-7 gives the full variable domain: DTGVSQNPRHKITKRGQNVTFRCDPISEHNRLYWYRQTLGQGPEFLTYFQNEAQLEKSRLLSDRFSAERPKGSFSTLEIQRTEQGDSAMYLCASSPEGVTYEQYFGPGTRLTVT.

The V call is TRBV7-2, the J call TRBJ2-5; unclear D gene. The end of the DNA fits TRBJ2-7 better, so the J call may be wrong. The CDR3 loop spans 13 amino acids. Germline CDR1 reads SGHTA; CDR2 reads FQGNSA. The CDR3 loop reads CASSFIGSYEQYF. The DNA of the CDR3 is TGTGCCAGCAGCTTTATCGGCTCCTACGAGCAGTACTTC.

CDR3 nucleotide sequence: TGTGCCAGCAGTTTATCAGGGGCATTCGGTGCGCAGTATTTT. It translates to CASSLSGAFGAQYF. The chain combines TRBV27 with TRBJ2-3; possible D gene TRBD1, 5 bases. The CDR3 runs to 14 residues. CDR1 and CDR2 from the germline V gene are MNHEY and SMNVEV (reference sequence). The V end was cut by 0 bases, the J end by 10 bases, with 14 bases between.

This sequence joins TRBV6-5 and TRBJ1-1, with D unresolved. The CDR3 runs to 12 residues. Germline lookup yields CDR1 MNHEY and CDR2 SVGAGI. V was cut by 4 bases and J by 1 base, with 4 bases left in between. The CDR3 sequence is CASSFRNTEAFF. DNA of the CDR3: TGTGCCAGCAGTTTTAGGAACACTGAAGCTTTCTTT.

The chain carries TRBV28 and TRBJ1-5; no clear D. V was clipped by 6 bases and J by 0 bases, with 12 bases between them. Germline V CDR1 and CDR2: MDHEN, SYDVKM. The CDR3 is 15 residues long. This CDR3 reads CASRIRLASNQPQHF. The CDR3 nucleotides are TGTGCCAGCAGGATCAGATTAGCTAGCAATCAGCCCCAGCATTTT. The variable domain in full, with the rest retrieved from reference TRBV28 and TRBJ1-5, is DVKVTQSSRYLVKRTGEKVFLECVQDMDHENMFWYRQDPGLGLRLIYFSYDVKMKEKGDIPEGYSVSREKKERFSLILESASTNQTSMYLCASRIRLASNQPQHFGDGTRLSIL.

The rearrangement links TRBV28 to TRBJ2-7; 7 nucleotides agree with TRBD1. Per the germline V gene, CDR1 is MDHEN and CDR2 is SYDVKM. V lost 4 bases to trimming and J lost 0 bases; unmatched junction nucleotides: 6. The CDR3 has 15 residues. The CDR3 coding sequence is TGTGCCAGCAGTTCTCGACAGGGCAGCTCCTACGAGCAGTACTTC. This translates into CASSSRQGSSYEQYF.

CDR3 coding DNA: TGTGCCATCAGTGAGTTAGGGACTAGCGGGACGGGGAATGAGCAGTTCTTC. This gives the protein CAISELGTSGTGNEQFF. V and J are TRBV10-3 and TRBJ2-1; 13 bases match TRBD2. CDR1 and CDR2 from the germline V gene are ENHRY and SYGVKD. Trimming cost V 1 base and J 7 bases; bases outside gene matches: 7. This CDR3 is 17 amino acids long.

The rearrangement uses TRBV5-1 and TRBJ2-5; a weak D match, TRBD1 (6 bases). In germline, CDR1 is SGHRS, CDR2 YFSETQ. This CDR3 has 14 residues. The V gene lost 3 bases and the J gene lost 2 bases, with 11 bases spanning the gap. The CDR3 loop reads CASSSQGSQETQYF. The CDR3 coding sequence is TGCGCCAGCAGCTCACAGGGTTCTCAAGAGACCCAGTACTTC.

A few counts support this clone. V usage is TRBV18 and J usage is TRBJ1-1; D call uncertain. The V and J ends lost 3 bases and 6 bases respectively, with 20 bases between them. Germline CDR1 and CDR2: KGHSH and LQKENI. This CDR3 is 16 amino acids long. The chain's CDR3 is CASSPSWTVRYSEAFF. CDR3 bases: TGTGCCAGCTCACCCTCCTGGACCGTAAGGTATTCTGAAGCTTTCTTT.

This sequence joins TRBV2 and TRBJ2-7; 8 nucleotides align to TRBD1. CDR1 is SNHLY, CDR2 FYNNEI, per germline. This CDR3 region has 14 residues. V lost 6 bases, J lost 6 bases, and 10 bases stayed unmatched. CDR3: CASSRTGPLGEQYF. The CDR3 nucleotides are TGTGCCAGCAGCAGGACAGGGCCTCTCGGCGAGCAGTACTTC.

The CDR3 reads CASSLAGTGEDGYTF. CDR3 nucleotides: TGTGCCAGCAGCTTGGCCGGGACAGGGGAAGATGGCTACACCTTC. The V gene is TRBV5-6, the J gene TRBJ1-2, with TRBD1 identical over 10 bases. CDR3 length: 15 amino acids. V lost 0 bases, J lost 6 bases, and 5 bases stayed unmatched. CDR1 is SGHDT, CDR2 YYEEEE, per germline.

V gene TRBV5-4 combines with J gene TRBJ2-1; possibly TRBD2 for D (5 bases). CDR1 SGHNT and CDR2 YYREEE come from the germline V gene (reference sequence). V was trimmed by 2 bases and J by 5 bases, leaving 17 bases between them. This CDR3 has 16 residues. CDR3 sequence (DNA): TGTGCCAGCAGCTTAGACGGACTGTCTTTGGACAATGAGCAGTTCTTC. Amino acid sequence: CASSLDGLSLDNEQFF.